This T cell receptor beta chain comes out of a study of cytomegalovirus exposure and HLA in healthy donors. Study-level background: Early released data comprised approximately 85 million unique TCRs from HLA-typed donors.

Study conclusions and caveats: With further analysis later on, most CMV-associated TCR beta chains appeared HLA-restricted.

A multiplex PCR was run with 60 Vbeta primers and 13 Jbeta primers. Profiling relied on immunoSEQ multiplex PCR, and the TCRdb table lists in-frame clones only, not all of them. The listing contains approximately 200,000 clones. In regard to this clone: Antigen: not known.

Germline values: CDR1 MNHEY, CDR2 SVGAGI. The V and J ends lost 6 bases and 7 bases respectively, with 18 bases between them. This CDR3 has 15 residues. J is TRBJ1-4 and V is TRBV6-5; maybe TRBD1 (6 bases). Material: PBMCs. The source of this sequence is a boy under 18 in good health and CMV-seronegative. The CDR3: CASSYRGARPEKLFF. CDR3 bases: TGTGCCAGCAGCTATCGGGGGGCCCGTCCTGAAAAACTGTTTTTT.